This T cell receptor beta chain was retrieved from a study of shared clonotypes between healthy human individuals. At deep level, the assay was performed. Some clones are missing from TCRdb's copy, which holds only in-frame ones; the method was immunoSEQ multiplex PCR. The sample holds around 200,000 clones, about 66% seen once. CDR3 length: 14 amino acids. Germline V gene sequence: CDR1 SGHVS, CDR2 FQNEAQ. The junction had 2 bases not matched to a gene; V was cut back by 2 bases and J by 2 bases. Input material: memory CD4+ T cells sorted from blood. Sample subset: CD45RA-negative fraction. The chain couples TRBV7-8 to TRBJ1-1, with 7 bases fitting TRBD1. The sequence was collected from a man aged 25-45 years in good health. In DNA, the CDR3 is TGTGCCAGCAGCTTAAGGACAGGTAACACTGAAGCTTTCTTT. Translated: CASSLRTGNTEAFF.